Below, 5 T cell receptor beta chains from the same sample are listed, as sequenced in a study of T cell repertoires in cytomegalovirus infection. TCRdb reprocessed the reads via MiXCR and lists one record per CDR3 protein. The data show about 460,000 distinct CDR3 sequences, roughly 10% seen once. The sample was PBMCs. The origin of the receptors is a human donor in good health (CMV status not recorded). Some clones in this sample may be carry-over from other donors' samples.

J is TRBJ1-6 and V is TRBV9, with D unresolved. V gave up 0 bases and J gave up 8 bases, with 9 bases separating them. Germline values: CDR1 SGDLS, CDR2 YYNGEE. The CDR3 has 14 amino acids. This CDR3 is CASSVVPSDSPLHF. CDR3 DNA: TGTGCCAGCAGCGTAGTACCGTCTGATTCACCCCTCCACTTT.

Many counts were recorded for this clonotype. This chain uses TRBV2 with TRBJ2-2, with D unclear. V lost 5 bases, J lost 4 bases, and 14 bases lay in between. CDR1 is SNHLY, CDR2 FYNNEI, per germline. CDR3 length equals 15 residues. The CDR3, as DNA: TGTGCCAGCAGTCTGGGCCAGGTTGGCACCGGGGAGCTGTTTTTT. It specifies CASSLGQVGTGELFF.

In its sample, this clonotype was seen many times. CDR3: CAWSVRSVAMNTEAFF. In nucleotides, the CDR3 is TGTGCCTGGAGTGTAAGGTCGGTAGCCATGAACACTGAAGCTTTCTTT. V gene TRBV30 combines with J gene TRBJ1-1, with D hard to call. Germline V lookup: CDR1 GTSNPN, CDR2 SVGIG (reference sequence). The CDR3 loop spans 16 amino acids. Trimming took 0 bases from V and 0 from J, leaving 14 bases between them.

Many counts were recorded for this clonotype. In DNA form, the CDR3 reads TGTGCCATCAGTGAAGCAGAGGAGCAGTACTTC. It is translated as CAISEAEEQYF. The genes are TRBV10-3 and TRBJ2-7; D ambiguous. The germline V gene has CDR1 ENHRY and CDR2 SYGVKD. The CDR3 has 11 amino acids. Trimming took 3 bases from V and 7 from J, leaving 7 bases between them.

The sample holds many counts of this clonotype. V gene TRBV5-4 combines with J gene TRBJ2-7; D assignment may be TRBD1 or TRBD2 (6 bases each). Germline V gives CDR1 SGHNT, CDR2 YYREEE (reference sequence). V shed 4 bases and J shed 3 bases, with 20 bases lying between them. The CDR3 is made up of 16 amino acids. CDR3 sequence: CASSHRPGGHNYEQYF. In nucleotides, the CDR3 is TGTGCCAGCAGCCATCGACCCGGGGGACACAACTACGAGCAGTACTTC.